A selection of T cell receptor beta chains follows, all from one sample in a study of neurological immune-mediated disorders. TCRdb ran MiXCR on the 5' RACE reads and lists one entry per CDR3 protein. This table has just over 20,000 distinct CDR3 sequences, around 15% appearing once. The specimen sequenced was CD8+ T cells from blood. The receptors come from a woman aged 18-29 years with multiple sclerosis. Each CDR3 is given with its conserved first and last residue. A D gene is named only where the DNA matches it firmly. Not all rows give a size; the values are once, few, many and, for expanded clones, a class.

abundance | d_gene | j_gene | v_gene | CDR3aa | CDR3nt
- | TRBD1 | TRBJ1-2 | TRBV30 | CAWSEDRGYNYGYTF | TGTGCCTGGAGTGAGGACAGGGGATACAACTATGGCTACACCTTC
many | - | TRBJ2-2 | TRBV6-1 | CASISGNPNTGELFF | TGTGCCAGCATATCGGGTAACCCAAACACCGGGGAGCTGTTTTTT
many | TRBD2 | TRBJ2-4 | TRBV7-9 | CASSSESGGRISKNIQYF | TGTGCCAGCAGCTCCGAGTCTGGCGGGAGAATTTCCAAAAACATTCAGTACTTC
many | - | TRBJ1-1 | TRBV28 | CASSLGQFTEAFF | TGTGCCAGCAGTTTAGGACAGTTCACTGAAGCTTTCTTT
- | - | TRBJ1-1 | TRBV28 | CASSLQGIWTEAFF | TGTGCCAGCAGTTTACAGGGGATTTGGACTGAAGCTTTCTTT
once | TRBD1 | TRBJ1-2 | TRBV20-1 | CSARRTGTSSETF | TGCAGTGCTAGAAGGACAGGCACCTCATCCGAAACCTTC
- | TRBD1 | TRBJ2-3 | TRBV5-1 | CASSLGGQGYTDTQYF | TGCGCCAGCAGCTTGGGAGGACAGGGGTACACAGATACGCAGTATTTT
- | TRBD2 | TRBJ2-3 | TRBV29-1 | CSVEDGGTSPDTQYF | TGCAGCGTTGAAGATGGTGGGACTAGTCCTGATACGCAGTATTTT
- | TRBD2 | TRBJ2-1 | TRBV18 | CASSPWASGRASSYNEQFF | TGTGCCAGCTCACCTTGGGCTAGCGGGCGGGCTAGCTCCTACAATGAGCAGTTCTTC
many | - | TRBJ2-6 | TRBV7-9 | CASSLGPGAGANVLTF | TGTGCCAGCAGCTTAGGTCCCGGAGCCGGGGCCAACGTCCTGACTTTC
medium-sized | - | TRBJ1-1 | TRBV5-1 | CASSLGGGATEAFF | TGCGCCAGCAGCCTCGGCGGGGGGGCGACTGAAGCTTTCTTT
medium-sized | TRBD1 | TRBJ2-1 | TRBV7-9 | CASSNRDRGDEQFF | TGTGCCAGCAGCAACCGGGACAGGGGAGATGAGCAGTTCTTC
medium-sized | TRBD2 | TRBJ2-5 | TRBV4-3 | CASSQTGGVQETQYF | TGCGCCAGCAGCCAAACGGGGGGGGTTCAAGAGACCCAGTACTTC
medium-sized | - | TRBJ2-7 | TRBV20-1 | CSARPEGSEQYF | TGCAGTGCCCGTCCCGAGGGCAGCGAGCAGTACTTC
many | - | TRBJ1-2 | TRBV20-1 | CSARAQGFNGYTF | TGCAGTGCTAGAGCTCAGGGTTTCAATGGCTACACCTTC